The source of this T cell receptor beta chain is a study of chemoradiotherapy in HPV16-positive cancers. Overall study context: A couple of HPV16-positive patients' cells yielded candidate HPV-specific clones and common motifs.

CDR1 is KGHSH and CDR2 is LQKENI in the germline V gene. V was shortened by 2 bases and J by 2 bases, with 13 bases between the two germline ends. This CDR3 region has 15 residues. About this clone itself: Its antigen is unidentified.

Repertoires were generated with immunoSEQ multiplex PCR, while TCRdb's copy carries only in-frame clones and drops some. The data contain about 11,000 clones, approximately 73% of them singletons. Whole-study findings and limits: The functional HPV-specific definition rests on just a couple of HPV16-positive patients. Non-HPV-specific T cells did not expand in tumors during treatment, whereas candidate HPV-specific clones and E7-related motifs did. For HPV16-positive patients, expanding HPV-responsive T cells associated with longer recurrence-free survival.

The clonotype comes from a human donor with HPV-associated anogenital cancer. The rearrangement joins TRBV18 to TRBJ2-7; possibly TRBD1 or TRBD2 for D (5 bases each). Collection took place from a patient who underwent chemoradiotherapy. CDR3: CASSPFRDQPYEQYF. CDR3 in DNA: TGTGCCAGCTCACCATTTCGGGACCAGCCCTACGAGCAGTACTTC.